A selection of T cell receptor beta chains follows, all from one sample in a study of blood T cell repertoires in COVID-19. Some clones are missing from TCRdb's copy, which holds only in-frame ones; the method was immunoSEQ multiplex PCR. The sample carries 400,000 or so clones, about 88% recorded once. Sequencing was carried out using peripheral blood. The receptors were sampled from a human donor in a cohort sampled during active COVID-19. Each CDR3 is given with its conserved first and last residue. D genes are given only for firm matches. Size tells how often a clone was seen (once, few, many) or the class of an expanded clone, and some rows leave it out.

D gene: TRBD2
J gene: TRBJ2-3
clone size: -
V gene: TRBV20-1
CDR3 length: 15
CDR3 DNA: TGCAGTGCTAGTCTTCAGGCGGGGGGAGCAGATACGCAGTATTTT
CDR3 protein: CSASLQAGGADTQYF

D gene: TRBD1
J gene: TRBJ1-4
clone size: -
V gene: TRBV6-5
CDR3 length: 15
CDR3 DNA: TGTGCCAGCAGTTACTCGAGGGACAGGGCTGAAAAACTGTTTTTT
CDR3 protein: CASSYSRDRAEKLFF

D gene: -
J gene: TRBJ2-5
clone size: -
V gene: TRBV10-2
CDR3 length: 14
CDR3 DNA: TGCGCCAGCAGTCTTCTGGCAGGGGCGGAAACCCAGTACTTC
CDR3 protein: CASSLLAGAETQYF

D gene: -
J gene: TRBJ2-3
clone size: -
V gene: TRBV5-5
CDR3 length: 14
CDR3 DNA: TGTGCCAGCAGCTTGGGCAGAAACACAGATACGCAGTATTTT
CDR3 protein: CASSLGRNTDTQYF

D gene: -
J gene: TRBJ2-2
clone size: -
V gene: TRBV5-4
CDR3 length: 15
CDR3 DNA: TGTGCCAGCAGTTTTGCAGGGGGGAGGACCGGGGAGCTGTTTTTT
CDR3 protein: CASSFAGGRTGELFF

D gene: TRBD1
J gene: TRBJ1-2
clone size: -
V gene: TRBV28
CDR3 length: 14
CDR3 DNA: TGTGCCAGCAGGGGGACAGGGGGAAAGTATGGCTACACCTTC
CDR3 protein: CASRGTGGKYGYTF

D gene: TRBD1
J gene: TRBJ2-2
clone size: -
V gene: TRBV6-5
CDR3 length: 15
CDR3 DNA: TGTGCCAGCACCCAGGACAGGCCAAACACCGGGGAGCTGTTTTTT
CDR3 protein: CASTQDRPNTGELFF

D gene: -
J gene: TRBJ2-5
clone size: -
V gene: TRBV3-1/TRBV3-2
CDR3 length: 16
CDR3 DNA: TGTGCCAGCAGCCTCGCACTACGGGGGGCGCGGGAGACCCAGTACTTC
CDR3 protein: CASSLALRGARETQYF

D gene: -
J gene: TRBJ2-6
clone size: -
V gene: TRBV5-5
CDR3 length: 15
CDR3 DNA: TGTGCCAGCAGCTGGGCCAACTCTGGGGCCAACGTCCTGACTTTC
CDR3 protein: CASSWANSGANVLTF

D gene: TRBD2
J gene: TRBJ2-3
clone size: few
V gene: TRBV24-1
CDR3 length: 16
CDR3 DNA: TGTGCCACCAGTGATTTTACTAGCGGGGGCACAGATACGCAGTATTTT
CDR3 protein: CATSDFTSGGTDTQYF

D gene: -
J gene: TRBJ2-3
clone size: -
V gene: TRBV21-1
CDR3 length: 18
CDR3 DNA: TGTGCCAGCGCGCCGATAGTGACAGGGGGAATAAGGACAGATACGCAGTATTTT
CDR3 protein: CASAPIVTGGIRTDTQYF

D gene: TRBD1
J gene: TRBJ1-1
clone size: -
V gene: TRBV3-1/TRBV3-2
CDR3 length: 15
CDR3 DNA: TGTGCCAGCAGTTGGGCCGGGACAGCTTCCAATGAAGCTTTCTTT
CDR3 protein: CASSWAGTASNEAFF

D gene: -
J gene: TRBJ2-3
clone size: -
V gene: TRBV9
CDR3 length: 14
CDR3 DNA: TGTGCCAGCAGCGCTTGGCGGGCTACAGATACGCAGTATTTT
CDR3 protein: CASSAWRATDTQYF

D gene: TRBD1
J gene: TRBJ1-2
clone size: -
V gene: TRBV27
CDR3 length: 15
CDR3 DNA: TGTGCCAGCAGTTTAACCACAGGGGGTGCGGGTGGCTACACCTTC
CDR3 protein: CASSLTTGGAGGYTF

D gene: -
J gene: TRBJ1-1
clone size: -
V gene: TRBV7-2
CDR3 length: 16
CDR3 DNA: TGTGCCAGCAGCTTAGGAGGCAGGAGGTTGAACACTGAAGCTTTCTTT
CDR3 protein: CASSLGGRRLNTEAFF

D gene: -
J gene: TRBJ1-5
clone size: -
V gene: TRBV30
CDR3 length: 12
CDR3 DNA: TGTGCCTGGAACAGGCTAAATCAGCCCCAGCATTTT
CDR3 protein: CAWNRLNQPQHF

D gene: -
J gene: TRBJ1-4
clone size: once
V gene: TRBV28
CDR3 length: 19
CDR3 DNA: TGTGCCAGCAGTCCACCGGGACGGAGGGGAGAGCCGCTTAATGAAAAACTGTTTTTT
CDR3 protein: CASSPPGRRGEPLNEKLFF

D gene: -
J gene: TRBJ2-3
clone size: -
V gene: TRBV25-1
CDR3 length: 16
CDR3 DNA: TGTGCCAGCAGTGAAAACAGGGTCGGGGACCCAGATACGCAGTATTTT
CDR3 protein: CASSENRVGDPDTQYF

D gene: TRBD2
J gene: TRBJ2-3
clone size: many
V gene: TRBV28
CDR3 length: 21
CDR3 DNA: TGTGCCAGCCAGTTACCCCCGACTAGCCCTCCTAATATCATACTCACAGATACGCAGTATTTT
CDR3 protein: CASQLPPTSPPNIILTDTQYF

D gene: -
J gene: TRBJ1-5
clone size: -
V gene: TRBV27
CDR3 length: 13
CDR3 DNA: TGTGCCAGCAGATCCACCGGTAATCAGCCCCAGCATTTT
CDR3 protein: CASRSTGNQPQHF

D gene: -
J gene: TRBJ2-2
clone size: -
V gene: TRBV3-1/TRBV3-2
CDR3 length: 14
CDR3 DNA: TGTGCCAGCAGCTTTGGAGGGCTGTCCGGGGAGCTGTTTTTT
CDR3 protein: CASSFGGLSGELFF

D gene: -
J gene: TRBJ2-2
clone size: -
V gene: TRBV3-1/TRBV3-2
CDR3 length: 15
CDR3 DNA: TGTGCCAGCAGCCAAGTGGTAGTAGACACCGGGGAGCTGTTTTTT
CDR3 protein: CASSQVVVDTGELFF

D gene: -
J gene: TRBJ1-4
clone size: -
V gene: TRBV11-2
CDR3 length: 14
CDR3 DNA: TGTGCCAGCACCACCGACAGCACTAATGAAAAACTGTTTTTT
CDR3 protein: CASTTDSTNEKLFF

D gene: TRBD1
J gene: TRBJ2-1
clone size: -
V gene: TRBV5-1
CDR3 length: 16
CDR3 DNA: TGCGCCAGCAGCTTGGCCGCCGGGACAGGGAGAAATGAGCAGTTCTTC
CDR3 protein: CASSLAAGTGRNEQFF

D gene: -
J gene: TRBJ2-7
clone size: -
V gene: TRBV9
CDR3 length: 11
CDR3 DNA: TGTGCCTCAGGAGCGGGCTACGAGCAGTACTTC
CDR3 protein: CASGAGYEQYF

D gene: -
J gene: TRBJ2-7
clone size: -
V gene: TRBV3-1/TRBV3-2
CDR3 length: 15
CDR3 DNA: TGTGCCAGCAGCCAAGGATTGGGACTTATCTACGAGCAGTACTTC
CDR3 protein: CASSQGLGLIYEQYF

D gene: -
J gene: TRBJ2-1
clone size: -
V gene: TRBV7-7
CDR3 length: 15
CDR3 DNA: TGTGCTAGCAGCCCATCTCCGAGGAGTGGCGATGAGCAGTTCTTC
CDR3 protein: CASSPSPRSGDEQFF

D gene: -
J gene: TRBJ1-1
clone size: -
V gene: TRBV11-3
CDR3 length: 16
CDR3 DNA: TGTGCCAGCAGCCCGACCGGGGTCCCCCTCAACACTGAAGCTTTCTTT
CDR3 protein: CASSPTGVPLNTEAFF

D gene: TRBD1
J gene: TRBJ1-6
clone size: -
V gene: TRBV9
CDR3 length: 15
CDR3 DNA: TGTGCCAGCAGCGTAGGAGGGGGCTTCAATTCACCCCTCCACTTT
CDR3 protein: CASSVGGGFNSPLHF

D gene: -
J gene: TRBJ2-7
clone size: -
V gene: TRBV15
CDR3 length: 16
CDR3 DNA: TGTGCCACCAGCAGAGATGAAACAGGGAGTCGAGACGAGCAGTACTTC
CDR3 protein: CATSRDETGSRDEQYF

D gene: -
J gene: TRBJ2-5
clone size: -
V gene: TRBV4-1
CDR3 length: 14
CDR3 DNA: TGCGCCAGCAGCCAAGTTGGCCAGCAAGAGACCCAGTACTTC
CDR3 protein: CASSQVGQQETQYF

D gene: TRBD1
J gene: TRBJ1-3
clone size: -
V gene: TRBV11-1
CDR3 length: 16
CDR3 DNA: TGTGCCAGCCGGGGACAGAACGACGACTCTGGAAACACCATATATTTT
CDR3 protein: CASRGQNDDSGNTIYF

D gene: -
J gene: TRBJ2-3
clone size: -
V gene: TRBV5-1
CDR3 length: 12
CDR3 DNA: TGCGCCAGCAGCTTGACAACAGATACGCAGTATTTT
CDR3 protein: CASSLTTDTQYF

D gene: TRBD1
J gene: TRBJ1-1
clone size: -
V gene: TRBV28
CDR3 length: 16
CDR3 DNA: TGTGCCAGCAGTTTGTGGGACAGGGGGCGGAACACTGAAGCTTTCTTT
CDR3 protein: CASSLWDRGRNTEAFF

D gene: -
J gene: TRBJ1-4
clone size: few
V gene: TRBV25-1
CDR3 length: 13
CDR3 DNA: TGTGCCAGCAGGGTGGAGGGAATTGAAAAACTGTTTTTT
CDR3 protein: CASRVEGIEKLFF

D gene: TRBD1
J gene: TRBJ2-7
clone size: -
V gene: TRBV2
CDR3 length: 17
CDR3 DNA: TGTGCCAGCAGTGATCCTTCCGGGACAGGACTACTCTACGAGCAGTACTTC
CDR3 protein: CASSDPSGTGLLYEQYF

D gene: TRBD2
J gene: TRBJ2-7
clone size: -
V gene: TRBV11-2
CDR3 length: 14
CDR3 DNA: TGTGCCAGCAGCTTTGCAGGGACTACCCACGAGCAGTACTTC
CDR3 protein: CASSFAGTTHEQYF

D gene: -
J gene: TRBJ1-4
clone size: -
V gene: TRBV7-9
CDR3 length: 14
CDR3 DNA: TGTGCCAGCAGCCAAGACAGCTACAATGAAAAACTGTTTTTT
CDR3 protein: CASSQDSYNEKLFF

D gene: TRBD1
J gene: TRBJ1-1
clone size: -
V gene: TRBV30
CDR3 length: 21
CDR3 DNA: TGTGCCTGGAGTCGGACAGGGGGCGACCCTCAACGGAGGACGTTTGGCACTGAAGCTTTCTTT
CDR3 protein: CAWSRTGGDPQRRTFGTEAFF

D gene: TRBD2
J gene: TRBJ2-1
clone size: -
V gene: TRBV2
CDR3 length: 15
CDR3 DNA: TGTGCCAGCAGTTATGGGACTAGCCTTGGCAATGAGCAGTTCTTC
CDR3 protein: CASSYGTSLGNEQFF

D gene: -
J gene: TRBJ1-6
clone size: -
V gene: TRBV19
CDR3 length: 14
CDR3 DNA: TGTGCCAGTAGTATAGGACAGTTCAATTCACCCCTCCACTTT
CDR3 protein: CASSIGQFNSPLHF

D gene: TRBD2
J gene: TRBJ2-7
clone size: -
V gene: TRBV19
CDR3 length: 18
CDR3 DNA: TGTGCCAGTAGTACCTCTCCTCTCTTAGCGGGAGGATACTTTGAGCAGTACTTC
CDR3 protein: CASSTSPLLAGGYFEQYF

D gene: TRBD2
J gene: TRBJ2-1
clone size: -
V gene: TRBV9
CDR3 length: 14
CDR3 DNA: TGTGCCAGCAGCGGTCTAGCGGGAGGGGTTGAGCAGTTCTTC
CDR3 protein: CASSGLAGGVEQFF

D gene: TRBD2
J gene: TRBJ2-1
clone size: many
V gene: TRBV7-3
CDR3 length: 15
CDR3 DNA: TGTGCCAGCAGCCCTCGACTAGCGGGAGCAAATGAGCAGTTCTTC
CDR3 protein: CASSPRLAGANEQFF

D gene: -
J gene: TRBJ2-3
clone size: -
V gene: TRBV4-2
CDR3 length: 16
CDR3 DNA: TGTGCCAGCAGCCAAGTATCAGACAGCCACACAGATACGCAGTATTTT
CDR3 protein: CASSQVSDSHTDTQYF